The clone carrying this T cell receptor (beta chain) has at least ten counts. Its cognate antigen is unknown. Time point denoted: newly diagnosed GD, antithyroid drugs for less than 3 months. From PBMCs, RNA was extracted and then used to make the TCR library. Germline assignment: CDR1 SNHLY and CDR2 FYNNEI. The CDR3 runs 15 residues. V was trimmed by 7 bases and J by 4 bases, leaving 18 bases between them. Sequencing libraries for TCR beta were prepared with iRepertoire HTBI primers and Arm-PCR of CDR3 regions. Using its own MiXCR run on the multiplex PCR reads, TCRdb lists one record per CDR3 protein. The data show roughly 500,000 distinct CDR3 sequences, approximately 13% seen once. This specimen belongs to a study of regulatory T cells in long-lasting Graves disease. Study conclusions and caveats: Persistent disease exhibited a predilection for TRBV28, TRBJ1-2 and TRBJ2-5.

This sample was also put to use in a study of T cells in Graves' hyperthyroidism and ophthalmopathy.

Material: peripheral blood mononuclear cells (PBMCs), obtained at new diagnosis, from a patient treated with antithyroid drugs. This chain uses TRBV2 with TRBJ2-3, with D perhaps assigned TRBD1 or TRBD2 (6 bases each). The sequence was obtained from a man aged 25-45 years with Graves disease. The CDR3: CASKAGTAGADTQYF. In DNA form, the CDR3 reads TGTGCCAGCAAGGCAGGGACTGCAGGGGCAGATACGCAGTATTTT. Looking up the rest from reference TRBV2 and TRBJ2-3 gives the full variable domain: EPEVTQTPSHQVTQMGQEVILRCVPISNHLYFYWYRQILGQKVEFLVSFYNNEISEKSEIFDDQFSVERPDGSNFTLKIRSTKLEDSAMYFCASKAGTAGADTQYFGPGTRLTVL.